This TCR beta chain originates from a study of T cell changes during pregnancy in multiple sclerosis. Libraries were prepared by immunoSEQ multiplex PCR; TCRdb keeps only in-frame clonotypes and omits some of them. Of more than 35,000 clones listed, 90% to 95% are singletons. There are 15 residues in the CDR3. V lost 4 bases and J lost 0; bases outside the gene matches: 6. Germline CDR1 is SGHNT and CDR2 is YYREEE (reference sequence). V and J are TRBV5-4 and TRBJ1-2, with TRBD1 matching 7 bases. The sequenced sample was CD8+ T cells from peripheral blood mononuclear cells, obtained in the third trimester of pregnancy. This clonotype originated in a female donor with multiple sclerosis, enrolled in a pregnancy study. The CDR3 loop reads CASSVDRVSNYGYTF. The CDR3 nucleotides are TGTGCCAGCAGCGTTGACAGGGTGTCTAACTATGGCTACACCTTC. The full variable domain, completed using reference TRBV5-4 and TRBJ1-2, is ETGVTQSPTHLIKTRGQQVTLRCSSQSGHNTVSWYQQALGQGPQFIFQYYREEENGRGNFPPRFSGLQFPNYSSELNVNALELDDSALYLCASSVDRVSNYGYTFGSGTRLTVV.